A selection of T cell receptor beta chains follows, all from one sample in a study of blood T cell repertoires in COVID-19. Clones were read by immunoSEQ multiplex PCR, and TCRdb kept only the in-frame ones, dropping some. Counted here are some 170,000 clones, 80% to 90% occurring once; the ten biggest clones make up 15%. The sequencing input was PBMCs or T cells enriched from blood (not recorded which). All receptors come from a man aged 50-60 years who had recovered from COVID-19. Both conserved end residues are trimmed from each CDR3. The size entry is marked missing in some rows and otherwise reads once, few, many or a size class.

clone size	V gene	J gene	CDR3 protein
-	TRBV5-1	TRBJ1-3	ASSRDRGDTIY
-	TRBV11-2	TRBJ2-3	ASSSPSGSTDTQY
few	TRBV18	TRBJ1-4	ASSPLRFTNEKLF
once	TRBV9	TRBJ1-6	ASSVQGQVNSPLH
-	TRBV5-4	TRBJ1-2	ASSLVGTNYGYT
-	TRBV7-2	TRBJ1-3	ASSPRGIRVGNTIY
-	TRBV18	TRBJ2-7	ASSPEYGSSYEQY
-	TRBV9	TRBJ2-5	ASSSHSAGGETQY
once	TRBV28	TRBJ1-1	ASSRSIIRQSMNTEAF
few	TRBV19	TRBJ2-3	ASGLAGTGGDTQY
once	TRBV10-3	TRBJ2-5	AISGLAEETQY
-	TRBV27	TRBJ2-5	ASSLWLAGKETQY
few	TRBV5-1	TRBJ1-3	ASSIDLAGNTIY
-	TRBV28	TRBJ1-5	ASSSEGAGRGQPQH
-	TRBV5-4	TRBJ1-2	ASSQDTNYGYT
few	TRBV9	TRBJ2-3	ASSVSGVSTDTQY
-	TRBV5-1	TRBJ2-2	ASSITGYMYGELF
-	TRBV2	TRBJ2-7	ASSQVRYEQY
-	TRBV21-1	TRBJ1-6	ANQRTVYNSPLH
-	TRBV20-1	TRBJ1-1	SASVVRGFGLEAF
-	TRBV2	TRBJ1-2	ASKRGEVYGYT
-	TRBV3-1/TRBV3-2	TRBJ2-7	ASSQGQYEQY
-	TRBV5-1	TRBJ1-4	ASSLGQTSNEKLF